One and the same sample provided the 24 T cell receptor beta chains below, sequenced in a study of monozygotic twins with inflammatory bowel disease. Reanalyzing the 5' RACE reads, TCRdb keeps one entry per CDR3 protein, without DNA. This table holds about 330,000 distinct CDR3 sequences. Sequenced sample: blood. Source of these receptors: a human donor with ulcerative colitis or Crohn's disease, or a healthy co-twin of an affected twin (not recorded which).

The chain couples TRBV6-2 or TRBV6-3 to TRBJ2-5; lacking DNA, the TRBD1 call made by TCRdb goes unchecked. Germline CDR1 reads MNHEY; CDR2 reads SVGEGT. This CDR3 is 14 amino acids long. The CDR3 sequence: CASRRDMSIQTQYF.

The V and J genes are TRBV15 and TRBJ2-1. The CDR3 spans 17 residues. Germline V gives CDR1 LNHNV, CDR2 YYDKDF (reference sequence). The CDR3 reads CATSRDYIQPSANEQFF.

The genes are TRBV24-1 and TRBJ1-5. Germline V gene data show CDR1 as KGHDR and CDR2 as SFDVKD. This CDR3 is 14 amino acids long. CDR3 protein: CATSDLFSNQPQHF.

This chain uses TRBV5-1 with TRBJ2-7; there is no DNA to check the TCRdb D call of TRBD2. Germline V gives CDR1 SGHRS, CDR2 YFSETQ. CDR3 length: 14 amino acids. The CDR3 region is CASSSTSGRDEQYF.

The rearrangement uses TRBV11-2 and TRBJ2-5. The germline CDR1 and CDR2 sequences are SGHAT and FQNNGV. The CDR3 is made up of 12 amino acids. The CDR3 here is CASSLDWETQYF.

The CDR3 sequence is CSAPRRVGYNEQFF. V usage is TRBV20-1 and J usage is TRBJ2-1. Germline V CDR1 and CDR2: DFQATT, SNEGSKA (reference sequence). The CDR3 covers 14 residues.

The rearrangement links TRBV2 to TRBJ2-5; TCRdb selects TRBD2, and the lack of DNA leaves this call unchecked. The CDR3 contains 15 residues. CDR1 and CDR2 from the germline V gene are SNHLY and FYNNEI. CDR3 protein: CASSDSGRALETQYF.

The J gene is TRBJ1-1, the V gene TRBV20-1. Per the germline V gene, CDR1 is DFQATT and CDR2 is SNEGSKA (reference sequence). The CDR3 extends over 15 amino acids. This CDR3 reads CSARDLRAGNTEAFF.

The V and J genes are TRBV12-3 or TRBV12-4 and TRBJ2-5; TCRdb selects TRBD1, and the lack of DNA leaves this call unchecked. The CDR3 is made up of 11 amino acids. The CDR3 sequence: CASSTDRSQYF.

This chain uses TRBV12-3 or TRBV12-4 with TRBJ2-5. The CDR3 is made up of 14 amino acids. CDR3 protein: CASSQTQRGETQYF.

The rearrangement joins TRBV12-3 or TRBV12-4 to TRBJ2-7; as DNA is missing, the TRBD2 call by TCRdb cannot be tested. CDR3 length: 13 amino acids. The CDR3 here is CASRYEAAYEQYF.

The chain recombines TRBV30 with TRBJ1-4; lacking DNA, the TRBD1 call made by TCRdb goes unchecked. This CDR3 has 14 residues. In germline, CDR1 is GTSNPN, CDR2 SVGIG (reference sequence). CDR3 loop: CAWSSGQQYEKLFF.

The CDR3 sequence: CASSSPINSGANVLTF. The rearrangement uses TRBV6-5 and TRBJ2-6. Per germline, CDR1 MNHEY and CDR2 SVGAGI. The CDR3 runs 16 residues.

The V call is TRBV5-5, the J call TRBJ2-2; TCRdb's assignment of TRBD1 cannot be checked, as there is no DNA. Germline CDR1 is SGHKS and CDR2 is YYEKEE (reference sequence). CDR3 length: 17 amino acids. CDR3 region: CASSPSRTDPGTGELFF. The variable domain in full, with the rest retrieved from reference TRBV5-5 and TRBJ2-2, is DAGVTQSPTHLIKTRGQQVTLRCSPISGHKSVSWYQQVLGQGPQFIFQYYEKEERGRGNFPDRFSARQFPNYSSELNVNALLLGDSALYLCASSPSRTDPGTGELFFGEGSRLTVL.

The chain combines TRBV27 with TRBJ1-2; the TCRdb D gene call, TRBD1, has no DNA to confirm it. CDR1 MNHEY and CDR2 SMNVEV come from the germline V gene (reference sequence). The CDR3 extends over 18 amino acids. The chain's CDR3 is CASSFMQGGGKANYGYTF.

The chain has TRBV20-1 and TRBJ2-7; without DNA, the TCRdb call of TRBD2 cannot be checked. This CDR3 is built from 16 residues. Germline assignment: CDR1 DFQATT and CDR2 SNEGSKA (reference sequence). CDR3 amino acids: CSAPPVIGGRGYEQYF.

CDR3 in amino acids: CASSPLGTGYHNEQFF. The V call is TRBV18, the J call TRBJ2-1; TCRdb selects TRBD1, and the lack of DNA leaves this call unchecked. CDR1 and CDR2 (germline): KGHSH, LQKENI. CDR3 length: 16 residues.

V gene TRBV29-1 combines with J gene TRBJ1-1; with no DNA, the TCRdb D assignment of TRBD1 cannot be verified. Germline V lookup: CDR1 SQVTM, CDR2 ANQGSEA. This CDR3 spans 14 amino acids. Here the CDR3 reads CSAGQGPGNAEAFF.

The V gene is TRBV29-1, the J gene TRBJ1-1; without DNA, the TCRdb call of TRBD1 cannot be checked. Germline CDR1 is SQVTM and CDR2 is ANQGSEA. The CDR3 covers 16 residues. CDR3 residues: CSVWGQGGQMGAEAFF.

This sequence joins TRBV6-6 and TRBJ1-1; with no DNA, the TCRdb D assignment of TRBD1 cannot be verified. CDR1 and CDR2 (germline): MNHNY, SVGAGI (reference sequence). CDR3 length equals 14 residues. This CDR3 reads CASSSRTGATEAFF.

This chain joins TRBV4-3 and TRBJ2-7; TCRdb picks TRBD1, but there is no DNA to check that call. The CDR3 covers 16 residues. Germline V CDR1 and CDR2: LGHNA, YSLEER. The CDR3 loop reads CASSQDSPVQGDEQYF.

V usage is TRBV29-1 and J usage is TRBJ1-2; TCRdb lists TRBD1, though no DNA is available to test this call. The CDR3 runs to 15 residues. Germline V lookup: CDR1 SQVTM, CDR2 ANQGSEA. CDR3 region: CSAHALTGTGNGYTF. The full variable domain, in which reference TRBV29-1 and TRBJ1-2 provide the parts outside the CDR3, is SAVISQKPSRDICQRGTSLTIQCQVDSQVTMMFWYRQQPGQSLTLIATANQGSEATYESGFVIDKFPISRPNLTFSTLTVSNMSPEDSSIYLCSAHALTGTGNGYTFGSGTRLTVV.

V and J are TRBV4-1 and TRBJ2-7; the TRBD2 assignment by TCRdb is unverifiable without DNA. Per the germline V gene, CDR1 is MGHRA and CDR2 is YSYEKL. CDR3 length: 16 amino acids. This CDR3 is CASSQEVRPSGYEQYF.

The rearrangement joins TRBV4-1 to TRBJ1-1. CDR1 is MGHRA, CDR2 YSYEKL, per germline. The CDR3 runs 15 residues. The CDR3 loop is CASSQDGTYGTEAFF.